The next 16 T cell receptor beta chains were all read from a single sample in a study of T cell responses to AZD1222 COVID-19 vaccine. The method was immunoSEQ multiplex PCR; TCRdb's version includes in-frame clones alone and lacks a portion of them. The table has 100,000 to 150,000 clones, approximately 93% seen once; the top ten hold more than 4.5%. The source was peripheral blood, collected on day 0 of AZD1222 vaccination. The receptors here all came from an adult in good health.

This chain joins TRBV6-1 and TRBJ1-2; no definite D call. With 0 bases removed from V and 5 bases from J, the gap between germline ends came to 10 bases. CDR3 length: 14 amino acids. Per germline, CDR1 MNHNS and CDR2 SASEGT. The CDR3: CASSEAGRSYGYTF. The CDR3, as DNA: TGTGCCAGCAGTGAAGCAGGACGATCTTATGGCTACACCTTC.

The V and J genes are TRBV4-1 and TRBJ1-2; 7 nucleotides align to TRBD1. Germline V gene data show CDR1 as MGHRA and CDR2 as YSYEKL. This CDR3 has 16 residues. V dropped 8 bases and J dropped 6; count of bases not matched to a gene: 18. CDR3 residues: CASPPETGRIEDGYTF. The CDR3 bases are TGCGCCAGCCCCCCCGAGACAGGGAGGATCGAGGATGGCTACACCTTC.

The rearrangement joins TRBV7-9 to TRBJ1-2, with D hard to call. V dropped 8 bases and J dropped 8 bases, with 12 bases sitting between them. Germline CDR1 reads SEHNR; CDR2 reads FQNEAQ (reference sequence). The CDR3 totals 11 residues. Here the CDR3 reads CASGRVVGYTF. CDR3 sequence (DNA): TGTGCCAGCGGCCGGGTTGTCGGCTACACCTTC.

This chain joins TRBV9 and TRBJ2-2; D remains unclear. The V end was cut by 3 bases, the J end by 6 bases, with 12 bases between. The length of the CDR3 is 14 residues. Germline V gene sequence: CDR1 SGDLS, CDR2 YYNGEE. Written as DNA, the CDR3 is TGTGCCAGCAGCGCCAGCAGGAGTTCCGGGGAGCTGTTTTTT. Amino acids: CASSASRSSGELFF.

V usage is TRBV7-3 and J usage is TRBJ2-4; maybe TRBD1 (7 bases). The CDR3 spans 14 residues. Looked up from germline, CDR1 is SGHTA and CDR2 is FQGTGA. Trimming pared 5 bases from V and 7 bases from J, leaving 15 bases between. The CDR3 reads CASSPTPGGNIQYF. In nucleotides, the CDR3 is TGTGCCAGCAGCCCAACCCCAGGGGGGAACATTCAGTACTTC.

This clone was seen a single time. V usage is TRBV24-1 and J usage is TRBJ2-3, with unresolved D. The CDR3 consists of 14 residues. Trimming pared 2 bases from V and 0 bases from J, leaving 5 bases between. Germline CDR1 and CDR2: KGHDR and SFDVKD. CDR3 region: CATSDSASTDTQYF. CDR3 nucleotide sequence: TGTGCCACCAGTGATTCGGCCAGCACAGATACGCAGTATTTT.

The V gene is TRBV5-6, the J gene TRBJ1-2; maybe TRBD1 (6 bases). The CDR3 sequence is 13 residues long. V dropped 1 base and J dropped 6 bases, with 10 bases sitting between them. Germline V gene sequence: CDR1 SGHDT, CDR2 YYEEEE. The CDR3 loop is CASSLWTANGYTF. The CDR3 region has the DNA TGTGCCAGCAGCTTGTGGACAGCAAATGGCTACACCTTC.

V and J are TRBV5-1 and TRBJ1-2, with 8 positions matching TRBD1. With V trimmed by 0 bases and J by 8 bases, 3 bases remained unmatched. This CDR3 comprises 13 residues. Germline V gives CDR1 SGHRS, CDR2 YFSETQ. The CDR3 nucleotides are TGCGCCAGCAGCTTGGACGACAGGGGAGGCTACACCTTC. Amino acid sequence: CASSLDDRGGYTF.

V is TRBV19 and J is TRBJ2-7; D possibly uses TRBD1 or TRBD2 (5 bases each). The CDR3 runs to 13 residues. Germline V lookup: CDR1 LNHDA, CDR2 SQIVND (reference sequence). The ends were cut back, 4 bases at V and 0 bases at J, with 7 bases in the middle. The CDR3 is CASSTGPSYEQYF. The CDR3 nucleotides read TGTGCCAGTAGTACGGGACCCTCCTACGAGCAGTACTTC.

This chain connects TRBV12-3 or TRBV12-4 to TRBJ1-6, with D unresolved. Trimming took off 1 base at V and 10 bases at J, with 8 bases between the two ends. The CDR3 has 13 residues. CDR3 amino acids: CASSLGEGSPLHF. For the CDR3, the DNA is TGTGCCAGCAGTTTAGGTGAGGGATCACCCCTCCACTTT.

V usage is TRBV5-6 and J usage is TRBJ2-7, with 7 bases that match TRBD1. Germline V gene lookup returns CDR1 SGHDT and CDR2 YYEEEE. This CDR3 is built from 14 residues. Trimming removed 3 bases from V and 1 base from J; junction bases left unmatched: 4. The CDR3 sequence is CASSSGTASYEQYF. The CDR3 region has the DNA TGTGCCAGCAGCTCCGGGACAGCTTCCTACGAGCAGTACTTC. Supplemented by reference TRBV5-6 and TRBJ2-7, the full variable domain reads DAGVTQSPTHLIKTRGQQVTLRCSPKSGHDTVSWYQQALGQGPQFIFQYYEEEERQRGNFPDRFSGHQFPNYSSELNVNALLLGDSALYLCASSSGTASYEQYFGPGTRLTVT.

The chain carries TRBV5-4 and TRBJ1-2; possibly TRBD1 for D (5 bases). Germline CDR1 reads SGHNT; CDR2 reads YYREEE (reference sequence). The CDR3 is 12 amino acids. Trimming left V 6 bases short and J 5 bases short, with 11 bases between. The CDR3 sequence: CASTGGGYGYTF. For the CDR3, the DNA is TGTGCCAGCACCGGGGGAGGGTATGGCTACACCTTC.

This rearrangement joins TRBV5-4 to TRBJ1-2; 9 nucleotides align to TRBD1. Trimming took 3 bases from V and 5 from J; bases not matched to a gene: 5. Germline loops: CDR1 SGHNT, CDR2 YYREEE (reference sequence). This CDR3 contains 14 residues. CDR3 DNA sequence: TGTGCCAGCAGCTCCGGACAGGGGATTTATGGCTACACCTTC. Its translation is CASSSGQGIYGYTF.

This rearrangement joins TRBV5-1 to TRBJ2-3, with D hard to call. Looked up from germline, CDR1 is SGHRS and CDR2 is YFSETQ. CDR3 length: 15 residues. V was shortened by 0 bases and J by 3 bases, with 11 bases between the two germline ends. The CDR3 DNA reads TGCGCCAGCAGCTTGGATGGTGCTCTTACAGATACGCAGTATTTT. This gives the protein CASSLDGALTDTQYF.

The chain couples TRBV7-2 to TRBJ2-7, with 9 bases fitting TRBD1. The CDR3 is made up of 14 amino acids. After removal of 1 base from V and 4 bases from J, the junction contained 2 bases not matched to a gene. Germline V CDR1 and CDR2: SGHTA, FQGNSA. This chain's CDR3 is CASSLGGQGYEQYF. The DNA for the CDR3 is TGTGCCAGCAGCTTAGGGGGACAGGGATACGAGCAGTACTTC.

The rearrangement joins TRBV5-1 to TRBJ2-7, with a possible D match to TRBD1 (8 bases). V lost 2 bases and J 5 bases, leaving 17 bases between the germline ends. Germline-derived CDR1 and CDR2 are SGHRS and YFSETQ. The CDR3 is 15 residues long. The CDR3 protein is CASSLGQGGVDEQYF. CDR3 nucleotides: TGCGCCAGCAGCTTAGGACAGGGAGGGGTCGACGAGCAGTACTTC.